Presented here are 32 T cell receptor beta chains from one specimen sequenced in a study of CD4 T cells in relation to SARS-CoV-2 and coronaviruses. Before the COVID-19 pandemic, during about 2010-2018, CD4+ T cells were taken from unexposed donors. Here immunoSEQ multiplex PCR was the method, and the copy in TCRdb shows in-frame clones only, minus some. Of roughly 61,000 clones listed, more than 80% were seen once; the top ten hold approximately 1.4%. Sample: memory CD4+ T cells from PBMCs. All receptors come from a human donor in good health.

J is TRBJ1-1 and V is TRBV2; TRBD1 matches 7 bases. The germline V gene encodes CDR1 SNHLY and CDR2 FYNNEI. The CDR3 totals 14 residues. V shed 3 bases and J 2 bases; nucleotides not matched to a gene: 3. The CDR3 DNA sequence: TGTGCCAGCAGTGAGCGACAGGGAAACACTGAAGCTTTCTTT. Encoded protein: CASSERQGNTEAFF.

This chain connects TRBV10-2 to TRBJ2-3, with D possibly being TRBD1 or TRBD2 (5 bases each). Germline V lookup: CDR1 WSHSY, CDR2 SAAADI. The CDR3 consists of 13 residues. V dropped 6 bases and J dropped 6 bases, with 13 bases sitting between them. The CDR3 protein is CASREGWGDTQYF. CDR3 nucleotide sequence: TGCGCCAGCAGAGAGGGGTGGGGGGATACGCAGTATTTT.

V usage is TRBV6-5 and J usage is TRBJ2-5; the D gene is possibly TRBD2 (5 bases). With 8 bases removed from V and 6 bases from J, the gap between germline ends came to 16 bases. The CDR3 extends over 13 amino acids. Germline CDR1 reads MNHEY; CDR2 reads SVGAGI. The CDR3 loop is CASYRVGEKTQYF. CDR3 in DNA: TGTGCCAGCTACCGGGTGGGAGAAAAGACCCAGTACTTC.

This CDR3 reads CASSLERGRAGETQYF. The DNA for the CDR3 is TGCGCCAGCAGCTTGGAGCGCGGGAGGGCCGGAGAGACCCAGTACTTC. This chain connects TRBV5-1 to TRBJ2-5; 9 bases map to TRBD2. This CDR3 is 16 amino acids long. Germline values: CDR1 SGHRS, CDR2 YFSETQ. V dropped 0 bases and J dropped 4; count of bases not matched to a gene: 7.

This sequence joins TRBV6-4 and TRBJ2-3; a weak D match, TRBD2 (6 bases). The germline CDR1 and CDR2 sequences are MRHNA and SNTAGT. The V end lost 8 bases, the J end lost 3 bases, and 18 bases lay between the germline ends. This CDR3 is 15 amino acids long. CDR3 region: CASPRPGVLTDTQYF. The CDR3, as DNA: TGTGCCAGCCCCCGCCCGGGAGTGCTGACAGATACGCAGTATTTT.

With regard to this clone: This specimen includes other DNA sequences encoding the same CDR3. DNA for the CDR3: TGTGCCAGCTCCAGGACAGATAACACTGAAGCTTTCTTT. Protein sequence: CASSRTDNTEAFF. The chain carries TRBV18 and TRBJ1-1, with D tentatively TRBD1 (6 bases). Germline V gene data show CDR1 as KGHSH and CDR2 as LQKENI. The CDR3 has 13 amino acids. V lost 6 bases, J lost 2 bases, and 10 bases lay in between.

The CDR3 bases are TGTGCCAGCAGTTGGAGAAGAGCGGGAGGGCCTTTACACGAGCAGTACTTC. This sequence encodes CASSWRRAGGPLHEQYF. This rearrangement joins TRBV27 to TRBJ2-7, with 10 bases lining up with TRBD2. The V gene end was trimmed by 4 bases and the J gene end by 5 bases; junction bases not matched to a gene: 14. Germline lookup yields CDR1 MNHEY and CDR2 SMNVEV (reference sequence). There are 17 residues in the CDR3.

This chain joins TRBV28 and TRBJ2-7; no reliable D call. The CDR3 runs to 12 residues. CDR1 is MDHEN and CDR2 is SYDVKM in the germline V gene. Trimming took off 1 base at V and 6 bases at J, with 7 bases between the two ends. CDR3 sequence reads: CASSLLSREQYF. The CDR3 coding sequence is TGTGCCAGCAGTTTATTGTCTCGCGAGCAGTACTTC. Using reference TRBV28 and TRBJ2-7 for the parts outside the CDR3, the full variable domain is DVKVTQSSRYLVKRTGEKVFLECVQDMDHENMFWYRQDPGLGLRLIYFSYDVKMKEKGDIPEGYSVSREKKERFSLILESASTNQTSMYLCASSLLSREQYFGPGTRLTVT.

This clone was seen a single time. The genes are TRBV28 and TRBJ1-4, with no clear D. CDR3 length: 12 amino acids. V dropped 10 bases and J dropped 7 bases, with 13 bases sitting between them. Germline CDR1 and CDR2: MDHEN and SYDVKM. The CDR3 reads CATWAFGEKLFF. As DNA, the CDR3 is TGTGCCACCTGGGCCTTCGGTGAAAAACTGTTTTTT.

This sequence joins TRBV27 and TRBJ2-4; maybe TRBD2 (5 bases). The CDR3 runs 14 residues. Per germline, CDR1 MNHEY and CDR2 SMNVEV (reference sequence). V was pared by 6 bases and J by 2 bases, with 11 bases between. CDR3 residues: CASRLSGSKNIQYF. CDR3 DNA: TGTGCCAGCAGGCTGAGCGGTTCCAAAAACATTCAGTACTTC.

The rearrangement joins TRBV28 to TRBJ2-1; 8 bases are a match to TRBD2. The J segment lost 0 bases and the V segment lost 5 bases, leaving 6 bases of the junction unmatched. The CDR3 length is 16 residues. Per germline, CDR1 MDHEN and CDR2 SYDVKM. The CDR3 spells CASSPIAGSSYNEQFF. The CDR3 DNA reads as TGTGCCAGCAGTCCAATAGCGGGGAGCTCCTACAATGAGCAGTTCTTC.

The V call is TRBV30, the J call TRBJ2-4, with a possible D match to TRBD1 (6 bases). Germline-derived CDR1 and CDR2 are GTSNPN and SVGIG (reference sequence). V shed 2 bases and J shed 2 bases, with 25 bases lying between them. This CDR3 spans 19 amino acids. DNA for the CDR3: TGTGCCTGGAGTACGATACAGGGAAGGCGAGACGGGTCCAAAAACATTCAGTACTTC. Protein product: CAWSTIQGRRDGSKNIQYF.

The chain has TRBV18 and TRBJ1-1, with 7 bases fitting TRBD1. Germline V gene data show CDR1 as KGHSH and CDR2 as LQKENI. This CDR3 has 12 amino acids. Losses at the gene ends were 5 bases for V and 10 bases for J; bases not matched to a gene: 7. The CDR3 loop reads CASSSRTGVAFF. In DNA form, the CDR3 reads TGTGCCAGCTCATCCAGGACAGGCGTAGCTTTCTTT.

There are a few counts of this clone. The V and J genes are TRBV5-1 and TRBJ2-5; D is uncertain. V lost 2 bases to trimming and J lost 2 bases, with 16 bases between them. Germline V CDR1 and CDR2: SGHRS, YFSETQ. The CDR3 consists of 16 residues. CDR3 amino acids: CASSFGPNKNQETQYF. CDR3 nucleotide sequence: TGCGCCAGCAGCTTTGGGCCCAATAAGAATCAAGAGACCCAGTACTTC.

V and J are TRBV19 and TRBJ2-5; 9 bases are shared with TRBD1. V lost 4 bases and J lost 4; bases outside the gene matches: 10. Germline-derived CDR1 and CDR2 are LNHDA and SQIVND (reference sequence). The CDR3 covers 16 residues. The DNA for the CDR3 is TGTGCCAGTAGTACCTACTCTACAGGGGGCGGAGAGACCCAGTACTTC. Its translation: CASSTYSTGGGETQYF.

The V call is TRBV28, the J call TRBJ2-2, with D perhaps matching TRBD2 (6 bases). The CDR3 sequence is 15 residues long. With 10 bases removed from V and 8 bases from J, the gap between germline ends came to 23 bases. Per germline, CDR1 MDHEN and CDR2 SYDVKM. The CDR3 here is CATRFNRLEGGELFF. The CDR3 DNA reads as TGTGCCACCAGATTCAACAGGTTGGAGGGGGGGGAGCTGTTTTTT.

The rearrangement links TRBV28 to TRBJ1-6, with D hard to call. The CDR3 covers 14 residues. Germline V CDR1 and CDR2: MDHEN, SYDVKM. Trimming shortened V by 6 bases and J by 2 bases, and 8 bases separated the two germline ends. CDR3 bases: TGTGCCAGCAGACCGGGCCCCTATAATTCACCCCTCCACTTT. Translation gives CASRPGPYNSPLHF.

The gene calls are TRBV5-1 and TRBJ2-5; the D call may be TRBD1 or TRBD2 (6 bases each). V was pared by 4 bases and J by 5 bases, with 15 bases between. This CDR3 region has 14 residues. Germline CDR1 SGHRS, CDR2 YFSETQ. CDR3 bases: TGCGCCAGCAGCACGCGTCGGGGGCTGGAGACCCAGTACTTC. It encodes CASSTRRGLETQYF.

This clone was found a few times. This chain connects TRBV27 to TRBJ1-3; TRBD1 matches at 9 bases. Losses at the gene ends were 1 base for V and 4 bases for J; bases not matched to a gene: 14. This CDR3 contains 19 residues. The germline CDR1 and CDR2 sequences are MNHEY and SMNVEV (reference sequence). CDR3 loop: CASSLWGQGGGKEGNTIYF. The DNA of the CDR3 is TGTGCCAGCAGTTTATGGGGACAGGGTGGCGGAAAAGAAGGAAACACCATATATTTT.

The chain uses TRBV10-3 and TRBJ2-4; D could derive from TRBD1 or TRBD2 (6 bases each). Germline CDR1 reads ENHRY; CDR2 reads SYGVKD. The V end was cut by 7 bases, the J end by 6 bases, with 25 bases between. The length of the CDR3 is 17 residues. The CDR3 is CAIITKEKTSRGNIQYF. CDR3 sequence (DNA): TGTGCCATCATAACGAAAGAAAAAACTAGCAGGGGAAACATTCAGTACTTC.

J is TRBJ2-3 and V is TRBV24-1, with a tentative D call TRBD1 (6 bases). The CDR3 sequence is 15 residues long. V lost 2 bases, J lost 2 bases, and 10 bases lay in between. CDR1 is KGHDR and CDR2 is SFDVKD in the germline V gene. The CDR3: CATSDSGQYTDTQYF. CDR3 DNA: TGTGCCACCAGTGATTCTGGACAGTACACAGATACGCAGTATTTT.

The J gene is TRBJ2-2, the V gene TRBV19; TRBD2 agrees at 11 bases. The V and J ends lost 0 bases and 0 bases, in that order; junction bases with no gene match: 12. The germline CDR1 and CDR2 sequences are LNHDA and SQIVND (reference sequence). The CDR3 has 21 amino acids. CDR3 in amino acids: CASSIDRASGRRPTNTGELFF. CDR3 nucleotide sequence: TGTGCCAGTAGTATAGATCGGGCTAGCGGGAGGCGACCCACGAACACCGGGGAGCTGTTTTTT.

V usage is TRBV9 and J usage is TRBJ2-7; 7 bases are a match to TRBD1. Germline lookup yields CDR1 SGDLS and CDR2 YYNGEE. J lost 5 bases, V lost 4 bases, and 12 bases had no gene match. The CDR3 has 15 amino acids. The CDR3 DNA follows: TGTGCCAGCAGCCGCCGTGTGACAGGGAGCAACGAGCAGTACTTC. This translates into CASSRRVTGSNEQYF.

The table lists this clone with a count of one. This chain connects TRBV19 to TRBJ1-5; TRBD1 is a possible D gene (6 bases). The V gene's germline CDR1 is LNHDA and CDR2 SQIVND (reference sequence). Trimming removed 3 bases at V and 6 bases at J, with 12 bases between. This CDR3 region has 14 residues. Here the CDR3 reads CASSIDRTVQPQHF. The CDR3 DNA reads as TGTGCCAGTAGTATTGACAGGACGGTTCAGCCCCAGCATTTT.

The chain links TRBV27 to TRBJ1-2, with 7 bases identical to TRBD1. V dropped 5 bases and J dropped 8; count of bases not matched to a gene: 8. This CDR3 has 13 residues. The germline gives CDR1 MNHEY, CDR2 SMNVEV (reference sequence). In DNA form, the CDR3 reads TGTGCCAGCAGTCCTCAACAGGGGTACGGCTACACCTTC. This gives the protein CASSPQQGYGYTF.

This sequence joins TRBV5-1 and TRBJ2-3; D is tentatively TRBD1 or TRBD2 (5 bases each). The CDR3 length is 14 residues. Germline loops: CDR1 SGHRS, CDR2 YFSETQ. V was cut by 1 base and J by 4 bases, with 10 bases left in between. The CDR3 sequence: CASSLSGPPDTQYF. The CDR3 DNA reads TGCGCCAGCAGCTTGTCGGGGCCCCCAGATACGCAGTATTTT.

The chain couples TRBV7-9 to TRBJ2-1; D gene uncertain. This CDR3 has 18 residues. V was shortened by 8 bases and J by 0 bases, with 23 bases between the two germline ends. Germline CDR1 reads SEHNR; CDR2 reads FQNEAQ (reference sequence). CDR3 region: CASSGLGGTASSYNEQFF. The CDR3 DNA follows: TGTGCCAGCTCCGGGCTAGGCGGTACTGCGAGCTCCTACAATGAGCAGTTCTTC.

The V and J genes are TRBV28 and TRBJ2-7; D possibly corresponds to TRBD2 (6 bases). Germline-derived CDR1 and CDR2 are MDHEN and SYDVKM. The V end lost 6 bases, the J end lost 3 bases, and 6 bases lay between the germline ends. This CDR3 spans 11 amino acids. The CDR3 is CASSGGYEQYF. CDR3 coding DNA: TGTGCCAGCAGCGGGGGCTACGAGCAGTACTTC.

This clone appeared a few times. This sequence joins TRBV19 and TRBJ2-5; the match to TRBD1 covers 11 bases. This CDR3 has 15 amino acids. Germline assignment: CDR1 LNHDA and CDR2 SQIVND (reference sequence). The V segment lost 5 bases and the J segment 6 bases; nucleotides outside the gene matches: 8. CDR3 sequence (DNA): TGTGCCAGTAGTGCCCGGACAGGGGGCAGAAAGACCCAGTACTTC. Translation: CASSARTGGRKTQYF.

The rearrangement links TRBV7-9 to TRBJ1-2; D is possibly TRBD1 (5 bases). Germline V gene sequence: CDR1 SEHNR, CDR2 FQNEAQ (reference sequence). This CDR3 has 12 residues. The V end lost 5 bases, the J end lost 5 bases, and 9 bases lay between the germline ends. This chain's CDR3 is CASSREGYGYTF. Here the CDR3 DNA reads TGTGCCAGCAGCCGAGAGGGGTATGGCTACACCTTC. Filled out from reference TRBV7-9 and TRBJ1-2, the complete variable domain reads DTGVSQNPRHKITKRGQNVTFRCDPISEHNRLYWYRQTLGQGPEFLTYFQNEAQLEKSRLLSDRFSAERPKGSFSTLEIQRTEQGDSAMYLCASSREGYGYTFGSGTRLTVV.

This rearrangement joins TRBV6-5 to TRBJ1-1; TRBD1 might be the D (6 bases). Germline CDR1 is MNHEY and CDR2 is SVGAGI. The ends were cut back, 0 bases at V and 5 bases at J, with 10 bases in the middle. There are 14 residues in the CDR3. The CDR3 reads CASSYSPGETEAFF. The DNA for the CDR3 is TGTGCCAGCAGTTACTCCCCAGGGGAAACTGAAGCTTTCTTT.

The CDR3 sequence is CASSFVQGSGYEQYF. CDR3 DNA: TGTGCCAGCAGCTTCGTACAGGGGTCTGGGTACGAGCAGTACTTC. This rearrangement joins TRBV7-9 to TRBJ2-7; 7 positions agree with TRBD1. V was pared by 3 bases and J by 4 bases, with 9 bases of the junction left unmatched. In germline, CDR1 is SEHNR, CDR2 FQNEAQ (reference sequence). This CDR3 region has 15 residues.